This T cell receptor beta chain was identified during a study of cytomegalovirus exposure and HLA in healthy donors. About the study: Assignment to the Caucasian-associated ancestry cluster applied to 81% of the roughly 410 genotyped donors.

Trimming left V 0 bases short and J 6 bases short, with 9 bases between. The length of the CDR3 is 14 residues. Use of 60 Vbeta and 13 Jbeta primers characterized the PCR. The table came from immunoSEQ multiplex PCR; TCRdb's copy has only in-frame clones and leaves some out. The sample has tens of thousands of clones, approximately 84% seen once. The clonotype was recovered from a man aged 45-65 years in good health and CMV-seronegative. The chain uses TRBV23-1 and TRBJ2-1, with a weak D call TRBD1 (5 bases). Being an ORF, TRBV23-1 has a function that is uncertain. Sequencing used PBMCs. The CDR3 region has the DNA TGCGCCAGCAGTCAATCCGACGACAGCAATGAGCAGTTCTTC. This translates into CASSQSDDSNEQFF.